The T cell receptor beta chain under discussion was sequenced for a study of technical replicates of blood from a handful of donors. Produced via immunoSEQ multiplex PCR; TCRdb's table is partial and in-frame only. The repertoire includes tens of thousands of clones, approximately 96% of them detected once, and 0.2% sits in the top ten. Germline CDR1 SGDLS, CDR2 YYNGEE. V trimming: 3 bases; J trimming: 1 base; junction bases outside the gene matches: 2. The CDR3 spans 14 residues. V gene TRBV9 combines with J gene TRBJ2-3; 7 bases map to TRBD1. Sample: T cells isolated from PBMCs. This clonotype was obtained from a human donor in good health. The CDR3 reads CASSGGQGTDTQYF. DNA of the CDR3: TGTGCCAGCAGCGGCGGACAGGGCACAGATACGCAGTATTTT.